The rows below give T cell receptor beta chains drawn from one sample of a study of T cell repertoires in cytomegalovirus infection. Their specific antigens are unknown. TCRdb independently ran MiXCR on the reads; one entry per CDR3 protein. The sample includes tens of thousands of distinct CDR3 sequences, roughly 37% of them seen just once. Sequencing used CD8+ T cells from cultured PBMCs, obtained from culture after CMV antigen stimulation. The receptors here all came from a human donor in good health (CMV status not recorded). Some clones in this sample may be carry-over from other donors' samples. Both conserved end residues are part of each CDR3. A D gene is named only where the DNA matches it firmly. Clone size is not always given. Where it is, it says once, few, many or a class for expanded clones.

-	TRBV20-1	-	TRBJ1-1	CSARDPGFSSTEAFF	TGCAGTGCTAGAGATCCCGGGTTTTCGAGCACTGAAGCTTTCTTT
-	TRBV4-1	-	TRBJ1-1	CASSQDIGTLMNTEAFF	TGCGCCAGCAGCCAAGATATAGGTACTCTAATGAACACTGAAGCTTTCTTT
-	TRBV20-1	-	TRBJ1-5	CSALNDGDSNQPQHF	TGCAGTGCTCTAAACGACGGGGATAGCAATCAGCCCCAGCATTTT
once	TRBV4-1	TRBD1	TRBJ1-2	CVSSQEGTGGVYGYTF	TGCGTCAGCAGCCAAGAGGGGACAGGCGGGGTGTATGGCTACACCTTC
-	TRBV29-1	-	TRBJ1-1	CSGGRLLTEAFF	TGCAGCGGGGGCCGTCTGCTCACTGAAGCTTTCTTT
-	TRBV20-1	-	TRBJ2-7	CSAKRQNLYEQYF	TGCAGTGCTAAACGACAGAACCTCTACGAGCAGTACTTC
-	TRBV7-2	-	TRBJ2-5	CASSLVGPQETQYF	TGTGCCAGCAGCTTAGTTGGACCTCAAGAGACCCAGTACTTC
-	TRBV5-6	-	TRBJ2-2	CASSLASAGNTGELFF	TGTGCCAGCAGCTTGGCCTCGGCAGGAAACACCGGGGAGCTGTTTTTT
-	TRBV11-1	-	TRBJ2-1	CASSLVGPGSYNEQFF	TGTGCCAGCAGCTTAGTAGGGCCGGGGTCCTACAATGAGCAGTTCTTC
-	TRBV29-1	-	TRBJ2-7	CSVEGVQAPKGSYEQYF	TGCAGCGTTGAAGGTGTTCAGGCCCCAAAAGGCTCCTACGAGCAGTACTTC
many	TRBV7-8	TRBD1	TRBJ1-5	CASSREGQGGNQPQHF	TGTGCCAGCAGCAGAGAAGGACAGGGGGGCAATCAGCCCCAGCATTTT
-	TRBV28	TRBD1	TRBJ1-1	CASSLAGGAMNTEAFF	TGTGCCAGCAGTTTAGCAGGGGGCGCGATGAACACTGAAGCTTTCTTT
-	TRBV5-5	-	TRBJ1-1	CASSSQGLNTEAFF	TGTGCCAGCAGCTCCCAGGGCCTGAACACTGAAGCTTTCTTT
-	TRBV7-2	-	TRBJ2-7	CASSMGLEQYF	TGTGCCAGCTCTATGGGGCTCGAGCAGTACTTC
-	TRBV28	TRBD1	TRBJ1-1	CASSFPGGDYTEAFF	TGTGCCAGCAGTTTTCCAGGGGGCGATTATACTGAAGCTTTCTTT
many	TRBV7-2	-	TRBJ2-2	CASSLDWGSNTGELFF	TGTGCCAGCAGCTTGGACTGGGGCTCTAACACCGGGGAGCTGTTTTTT
medium-sized	TRBV11-2	-	TRBJ1-6	CASSLNDPPGRSGSYNSPLHF	TGTGCCAGCAGCTTAAATGATCCTCCGGGACGATCGGGGTCCTATAATTCACCCCTCCACTTT
few	TRBV11-2	-	TRBJ2-2	CASSFNGENTGELFF	TGTGCCAGCAGCTTTAACGGGGAGAACACCGGGGAGCTGTTTTTT
many	TRBV7-2	TRBD2	TRBJ2-2	CASSLALPSGAGGELFF	TGTGCCAGCAGCTTAGCCTTACCTAGCGGGGCCGGCGGGGAGCTGTTTTTT
-	TRBV20-1	-	TRBJ1-1	CSARAFTEAFF	TGCAGTGCTAGGGCCTTCACTGAAGCTTTCTTT
few	TRBV10-3	TRBD1	TRBJ2-2	CASNRGPNTGELFF	TGTGCCAGTAACAGGGGGCCGAACACCGGGGAGCTGTTTTTT
few	TRBV28	TRBD2	TRBJ2-5	CASSTTLSTPTSGGALETQYF	TGTGCCAGCAGCACAACCCTATCGACACCAACGAGCGGGGGGGCCTTAGAGACCCAGTACTTC
few	TRBV6-5	TRBD2	TRBJ2-3	CASRDLAADLPGTQYF	TGTGCCAGCAGGGACCTAGCGGCAGACCTGCCTGGTACGCAGTATTTT
few	TRBV7-2	-	TRBJ2-3	CASSLVRWRASTDTQYF	TGTGCCAGCAGCTTAGTCCGGTGGAGGGCTAGCACAGATACGCAGTATTTT
-	TRBV7-8	TRBD1	TRBJ2-7	CASSGEDRVPSYEQYF	TGTGCCAGCAGCGGGGAGGACAGGGTGCCCTCCTACGAGCAGTACTTC
-	TRBV7-2	TRBD1	TRBJ1-6	CASSPRPGQTNSPLHF	TGTGCCAGCAGCCCGCGGCCGGGACAGACTAATTCACCCCTCCACTTT
few	TRBV14	-	TRBJ2-1	CASSQVLGTYNEQFF	TGTGCCAGCAGCCAAGTACTCGGAACCTACAATGAGCAGTTCTTC
-	TRBV28	TRBD1	TRBJ1-1	CASRRYRGMNTEAFF	TGTGCCAGCAGGCGATACAGGGGTATGAACACTGAAGCTTTCTTT
-	TRBV12-3/TRBV12-4	TRBD1	TRBJ2-1	CASSLTGVSYNEQFF	TGTGCCAGCAGTCTTACAGGGGTCTCCTACAATGAGCAGTTCTTC
-	TRBV2	TRBD1	TRBJ1-6	CASSNPGQGPSVDSPLHF	TGTGCCAGCAGCAACCCGGGACAGGGCCCTTCTGTGGATTCACCCCTCCACTTT
-	TRBV20-1	-	TRBJ1-2	CSARDSYGYTF	TGCAGTGCTAGAGATAGCTATGGCTACACCTTC
many	TRBV5-6	-	TRBJ2-7	CASSFLAREQYF	TGTGCCAGCAGCTTTCTAGCGCGGGAGCAGTACTTC
few	TRBV7-9	TRBD1	TRBJ2-5	CASSLRDREPRTQYF	TGTGCCAGCAGCTTGAGGGACAGGGAACCCCGAACCCAGTACTTC
-	TRBV7-9	TRBD1	TRBJ2-1	CASSSYRDSNEQFF	TGTGCCAGCAGCTCCTACAGGGACAGCAATGAGCAGTTCTTC
-	TRBV4-1	-	TRBJ2-2	CASSQVGRTGELFF	TGCGCCAGCAGCCAAGTCGGTCGAACCGGGGAGCTGTTTTTT
-	TRBV7-8	-	TRBJ2-3	CASSRYRRAGDTQYF	TGTGCCAGCAGTCGGTACCGCAGGGCTGGAGATACGCAGTATTTT
few	TRBV7-6	TRBD1	TRBJ1-5	CASSRTGSNQPQHF	TGTGCCAGCAGCCGGACAGGGAGCAATCAGCCCCAGCATTTT
-	TRBV7-2	-	TRBJ2-7	CASSLGGGSEQYF	TGTGCCAGCAGCTTAGGTGGCGGGTCCGAGCAGTACTTC
-	TRBV6-6	-	TRBJ2-6	CASSYLAGKTGANVLTF	TGTGCCAGCAGTTACTTGGCAGGAAAGACTGGGGCCAACGTCCTGACTTTC
few	TRBV2	TRBD1	TRBJ2-7	CASREIQGVTYEQYF	TGTGCCAGCAGGGAAATACAGGGGGTTACCTACGAGCAGTACTTC
-	TRBV7-9	-	TRBJ1-2	CASSPSGDPYGYTF	TGTGCCAGCAGCCCAAGCGGGGATCCCTATGGCTACACCTTC
-	TRBV12-3/TRBV12-4	TRBD1	TRBJ1-3	CASSPATGAGNTIYF	TGTGCCAGCAGTCCCGCGACAGGGGCTGGAAACACCATATATTTT
few	TRBV12-3/TRBV12-4	-	TRBJ2-7	CASSNQGAYEQYF	TGTGCCAGCAGTAACCAGGGCGCCTACGAGCAGTACTTC
few	TRBV10-3	-	TRBJ1-1	CAISEDPGGWVNTEAFF	TGTGCCATCAGTGAAGACCCGGGGGGCTGGGTGAACACTGAAGCTTTCTTT
-	TRBV7-9	-	TRBJ1-2	CASSLGSNTYGYTF	TGTGCCAGCAGCTTGGGCAGCAACACCTATGGCTACACCTTC
-	TRBV12-3/TRBV12-4	-	TRBJ1-2	CASSSTENYGYTF	TGTGCCAGCAGTTCGACAGAAAATTATGGCTACACCTTC
-	TRBV4-1	TRBD1	TRBJ1-6	CASSQDAAGQTNSPLHF	TGCGCCAGCAGCCAAGATGCAGCGGGACAGACAAATTCACCCCTCCACTTT
-	TRBV7-2	TRBD1	TRBJ2-7	CASSRGTGYSYEQYF	TGTGCCAGCAGCCGGGGGACAGGGTACTCCTACGAGCAGTACTTC
few	TRBV5-5	-	TRBJ1-5	CASSVTGNSNQPQHF	TGTGCCAGCAGCGTTACAGGTAATAGCAATCAGCCCCAGCATTTT
-	TRBV11-2	TRBD2	TRBJ2-3	CASSPNGRTSGTTDTQYF	TGTGCCAGCAGCCCAAACGGTCGGACTAGCGGAACCACAGATACGCAGTATTTT
-	TRBV19	-	TRBJ1-1	CASSIPLGSRNTEAFF	TGTGCCAGTAGCATCCCCCTGGGGAGCCGGAACACTGAAGCTTTCTTT